This TCR beta chain was captured in a study of T cell changes during pregnancy in multiple sclerosis. Germline V gene lookup returns CDR1 SGHNT and CDR2 YYREEE (reference sequence). J gave up 2 bases and V 10 bases, and 10 bases lay outside the gene matches. This CDR3 has 14 residues. The assay was immunoSEQ multiplex PCR, and TCRdb's table has in-frame clones only and misses some. The sample contains under 85,000 clones, over 75% of which appear only once. V and J are TRBV5-4 and TRBJ2-5; TRBD1 agrees at 8 bases. This specimen consisted of CD4+ T cells from peripheral blood mononuclear cells, obtained in the third trimester of pregnancy. This clonotype originated in a female donor in good health, enrolled as a control in a pregnancy study. The CDR3 region has the DNA TGTGCCTTTGTCCAGGGGGCTTCACAAGAGACCCAGTACTTC. Translating gives CAFVQGASQETQYF.